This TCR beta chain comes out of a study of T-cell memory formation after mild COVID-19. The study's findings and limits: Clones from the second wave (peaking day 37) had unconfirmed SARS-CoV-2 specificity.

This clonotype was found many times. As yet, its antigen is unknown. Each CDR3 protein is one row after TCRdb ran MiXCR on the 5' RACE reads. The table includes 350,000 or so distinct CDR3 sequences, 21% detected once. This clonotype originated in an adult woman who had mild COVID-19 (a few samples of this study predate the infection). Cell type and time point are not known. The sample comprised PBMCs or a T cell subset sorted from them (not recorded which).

The CDR3 is CASSLIFRGGPGHGYTF. The CDR3 nucleotides read TGTGCCAGCAGTTTAATATTTCGTGGGGGGCCAGGGCATGGCTACACCTTC. V gene TRBV27 combines with J gene TRBJ1-2, with a possible D match to TRBD1 (6 bases). The CDR3 contains 17 residues. CDR1 and CDR2 from the germline V gene are MNHEY and SMNVEV (reference sequence). Between the trimmed V and J ends, which lost 2 bases and 6 bases, there was a span of 22 bases.